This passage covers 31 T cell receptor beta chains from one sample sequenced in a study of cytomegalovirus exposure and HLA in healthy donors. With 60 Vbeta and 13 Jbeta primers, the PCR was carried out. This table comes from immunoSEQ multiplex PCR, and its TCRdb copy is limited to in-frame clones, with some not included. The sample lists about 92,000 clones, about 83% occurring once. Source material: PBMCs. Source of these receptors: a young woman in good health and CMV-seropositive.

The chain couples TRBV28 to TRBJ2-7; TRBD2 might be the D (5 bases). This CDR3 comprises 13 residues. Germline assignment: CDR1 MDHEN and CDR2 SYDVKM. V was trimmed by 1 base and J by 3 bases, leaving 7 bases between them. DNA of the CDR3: TGTGCCAGCAGTTTATTTAGCGACTACGAGCAGTACTTC. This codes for CASSLFSDYEQYF.

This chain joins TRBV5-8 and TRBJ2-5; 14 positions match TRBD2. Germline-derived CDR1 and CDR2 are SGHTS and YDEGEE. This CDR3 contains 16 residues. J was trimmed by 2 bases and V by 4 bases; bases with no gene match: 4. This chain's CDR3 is CASSLGLAGEQETQYF. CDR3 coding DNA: TGTGCCAGCAGCCTGGGACTAGCGGGGGAACAAGAGACCCAGTACTTC.

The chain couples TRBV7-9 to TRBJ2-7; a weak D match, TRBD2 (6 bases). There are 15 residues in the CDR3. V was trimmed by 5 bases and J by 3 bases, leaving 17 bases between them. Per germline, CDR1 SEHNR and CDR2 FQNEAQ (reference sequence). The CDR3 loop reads CASSALGGVVYEQYF. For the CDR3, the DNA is TGTGCCAGCAGCGCGTTGGGGGGTGTAGTCTACGAGCAGTACTTC.

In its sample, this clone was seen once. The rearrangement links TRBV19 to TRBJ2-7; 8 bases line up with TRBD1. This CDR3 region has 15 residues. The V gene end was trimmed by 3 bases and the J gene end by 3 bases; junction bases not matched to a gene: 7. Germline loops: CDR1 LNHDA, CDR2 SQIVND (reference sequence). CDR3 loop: CASSMGDRPFYEQYF. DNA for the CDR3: TGTGCCAGTAGTATGGGGGACAGGCCGTTCTACGAGCAGTACTTC.

CDR3 amino acids: CASSQYRGTNEKLFF. The CDR3 DNA is TGTGCCAGCAGCCAATACAGGGGGACTAATGAAAAACTGTTTTTT. The chain has TRBV14 and TRBJ1-4; 8 nucleotides match TRBD1. V gave up 2 bases and J gave up 2 bases; unmatched junction bases: 1. Germline assignment: CDR1 SGHDN and CDR2 FVKESK. The CDR3 is 15 residues long.

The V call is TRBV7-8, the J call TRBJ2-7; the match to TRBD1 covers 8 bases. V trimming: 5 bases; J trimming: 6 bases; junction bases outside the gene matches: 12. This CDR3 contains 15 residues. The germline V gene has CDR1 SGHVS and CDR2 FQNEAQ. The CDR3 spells CASSTTGTGDLEQYF. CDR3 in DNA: TGTGCCAGCAGCACGACCGGGACAGGCGACCTCGAGCAGTACTTC.

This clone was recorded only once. The CDR3 region is CASSLGRLAAHEQFF. CDR3 nucleotide sequence: TGTGCCAGCAGCTTGGGCCGACTAGCAGCCCATGAGCAGTTCTTC. The rearrangement links TRBV5-8 to TRBJ2-1; 7 bases are shared with TRBD2. The CDR3 is 15 residues long. Germline values: CDR1 SGHTS, CDR2 YDEGEE. With 0 bases clipped from V and 8 bases from J, the junction kept 8 bases outside the gene matches.

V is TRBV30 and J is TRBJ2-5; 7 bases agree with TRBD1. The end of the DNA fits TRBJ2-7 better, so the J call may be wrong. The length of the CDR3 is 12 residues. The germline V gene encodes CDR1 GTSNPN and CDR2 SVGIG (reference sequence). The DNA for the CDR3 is TGTGCCTGGGGGGACAGTACCTACGAGCAGTACTTC. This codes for CAWGDSTYEQYF.

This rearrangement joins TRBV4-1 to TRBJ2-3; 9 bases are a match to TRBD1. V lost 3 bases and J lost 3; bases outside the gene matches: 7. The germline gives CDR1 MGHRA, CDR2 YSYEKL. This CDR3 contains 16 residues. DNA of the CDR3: TGCGCCAGCAGCCAGCTAAAGGGACAGGGTACAGATACGCAGTATTTT. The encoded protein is CASSQLKGQGTDTQYF.

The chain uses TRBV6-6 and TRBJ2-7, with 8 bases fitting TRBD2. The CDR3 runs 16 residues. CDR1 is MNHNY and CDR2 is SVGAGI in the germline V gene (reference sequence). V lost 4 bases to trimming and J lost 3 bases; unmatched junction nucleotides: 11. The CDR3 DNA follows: TGTGCCAGCAGTTCTACTGGACTAGCCGAAAGCTACGAGCAGTACTTC. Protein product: CASSSTGLAESYEQYF.

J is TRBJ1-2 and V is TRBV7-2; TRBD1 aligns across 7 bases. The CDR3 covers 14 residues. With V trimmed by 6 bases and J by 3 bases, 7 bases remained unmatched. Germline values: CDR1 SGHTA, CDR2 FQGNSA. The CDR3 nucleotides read TGTGCCAGCAGATTACCGGGACAGCACTATGGCTACACCTTC. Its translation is CASRLPGQHYGYTF. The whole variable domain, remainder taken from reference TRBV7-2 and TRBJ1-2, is GAGVSQSPSNKVTEKGKDVELRCDPISGHTALYWYRQSLGQGLEFLIYFQGNSAPDKSGLPSDRFSAERTGGSVSTLTIQRTQQEDSAVYLCASRLPGQHYGYTFGSGTRLTVV.

CDR3 in amino acids: CASTSGTSSYYEQYF. The CDR3 region has the DNA TGTGCCAGCACCTCCGGGACTAGCAGTTACTACGAGCAGTACTTC. This chain joins TRBV6-1 and TRBJ2-7; 9 positions match TRBD2. Germline CDR1 reads MNHNS; CDR2 reads SASEGT. J lost 3 bases, V lost 7 bases, and 10 bases had no gene match. The CDR3 covers 15 residues.

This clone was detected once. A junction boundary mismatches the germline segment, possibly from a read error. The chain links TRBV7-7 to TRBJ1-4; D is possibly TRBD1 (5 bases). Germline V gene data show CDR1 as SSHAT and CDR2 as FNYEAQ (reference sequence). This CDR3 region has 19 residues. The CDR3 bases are TGTGCTAGCAGCTTAGACGGGCAGGGAAGGAGTCAAACTAATGAAAAACTGTTTTTT. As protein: CASSLDGQGRSQTNEKLFF.

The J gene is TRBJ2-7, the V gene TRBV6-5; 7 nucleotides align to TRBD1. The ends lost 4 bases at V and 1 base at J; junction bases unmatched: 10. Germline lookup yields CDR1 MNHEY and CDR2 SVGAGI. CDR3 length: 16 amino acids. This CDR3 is CASSWTRDSGSYEQYF. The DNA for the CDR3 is TGTGCCAGCAGTTGGACTCGGGACAGCGGATCCTACGAGCAGTACTTC.

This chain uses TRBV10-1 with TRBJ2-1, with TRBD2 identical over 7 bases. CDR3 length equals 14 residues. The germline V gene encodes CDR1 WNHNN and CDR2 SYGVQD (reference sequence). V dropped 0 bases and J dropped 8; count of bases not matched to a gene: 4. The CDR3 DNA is TGCGCCAGCAGTGAGTCGGCGGGAGCGGATGAGCAGTTCTTC. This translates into CASSESAGADEQFF.

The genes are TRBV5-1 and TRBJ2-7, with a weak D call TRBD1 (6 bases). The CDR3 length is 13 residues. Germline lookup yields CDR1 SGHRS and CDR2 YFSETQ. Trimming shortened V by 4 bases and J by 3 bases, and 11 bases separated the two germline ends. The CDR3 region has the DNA TGCGCCAGCAGCCAGCGGACAGACTACGAGCAGTACTTC. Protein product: CASSQRTDYEQYF.

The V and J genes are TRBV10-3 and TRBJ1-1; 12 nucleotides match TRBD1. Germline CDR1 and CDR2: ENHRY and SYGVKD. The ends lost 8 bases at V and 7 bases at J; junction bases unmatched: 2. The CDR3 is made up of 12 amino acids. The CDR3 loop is CAIGTGGGEAFF. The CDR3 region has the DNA TGTGCCATCGGGACAGGGGGCGGTGAAGCTTTCTTT.

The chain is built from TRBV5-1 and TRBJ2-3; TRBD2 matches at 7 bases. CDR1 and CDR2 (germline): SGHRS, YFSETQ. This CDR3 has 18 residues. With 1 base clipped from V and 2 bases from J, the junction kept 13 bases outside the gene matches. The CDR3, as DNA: TGCGCCAGCAGCTTGAATCTCGCGGGGGTAACGGTCACAGATACGCAGTATTTT. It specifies CASSLNLAGVTVTDTQYF.

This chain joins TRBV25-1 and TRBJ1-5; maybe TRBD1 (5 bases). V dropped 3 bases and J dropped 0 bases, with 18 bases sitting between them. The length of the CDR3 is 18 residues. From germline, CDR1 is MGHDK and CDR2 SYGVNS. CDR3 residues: CASSEPSWGGDSNQPQHF. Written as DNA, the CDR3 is TGTGCCAGCAGTGAGCCCTCTTGGGGAGGGGATAGCAATCAGCCCCAGCATTTT.

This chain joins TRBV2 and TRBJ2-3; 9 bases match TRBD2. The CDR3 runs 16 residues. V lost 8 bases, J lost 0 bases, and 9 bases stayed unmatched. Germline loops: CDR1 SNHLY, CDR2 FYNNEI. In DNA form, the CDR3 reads TGTGCCAGCTTGGGGGTAGCGGGGGTAAGCACAGATACGCAGTATTTT. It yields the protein CASLGVAGVSTDTQYF.

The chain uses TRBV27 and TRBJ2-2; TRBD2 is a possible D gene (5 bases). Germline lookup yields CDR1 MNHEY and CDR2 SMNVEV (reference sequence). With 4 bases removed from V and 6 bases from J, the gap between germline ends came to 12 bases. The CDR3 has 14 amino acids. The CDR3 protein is CASSSPPSPGELFF. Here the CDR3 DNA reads TGTGCCAGCAGTTCACCCCCTAGCCCCGGGGAGCTGTTTTTT.

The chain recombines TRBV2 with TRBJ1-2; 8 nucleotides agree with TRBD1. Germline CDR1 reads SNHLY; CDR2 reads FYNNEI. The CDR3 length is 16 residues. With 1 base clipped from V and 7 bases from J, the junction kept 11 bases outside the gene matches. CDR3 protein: CASSEVAGQGSLGYTF. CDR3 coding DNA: TGTGCCAGCAGTGAAGTGGCCGGACAGGGTTCTCTTGGCTACACCTTC.

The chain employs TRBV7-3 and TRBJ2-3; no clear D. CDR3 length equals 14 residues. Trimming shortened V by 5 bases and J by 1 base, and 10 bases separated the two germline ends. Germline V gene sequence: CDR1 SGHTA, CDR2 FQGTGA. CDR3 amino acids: CASSPGGGTDTQYF. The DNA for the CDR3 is TGTGCCAGCAGCCCCGGCGGAGGCACAGATACGCAGTATTTT.

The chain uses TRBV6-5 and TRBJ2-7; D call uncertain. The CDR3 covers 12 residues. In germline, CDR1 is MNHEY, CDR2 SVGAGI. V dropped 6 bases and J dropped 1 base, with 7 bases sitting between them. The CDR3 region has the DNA TGTGCCAGCAGAGCCCTATCCTACGAGCAGTACTTC. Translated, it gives CASRALSYEQYF.

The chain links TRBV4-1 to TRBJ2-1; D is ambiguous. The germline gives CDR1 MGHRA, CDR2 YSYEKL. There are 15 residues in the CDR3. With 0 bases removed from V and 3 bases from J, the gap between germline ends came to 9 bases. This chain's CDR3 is CASSQEVRIYNEQFF. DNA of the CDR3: TGCGCCAGCAGCCAAGAGGTGCGGATCTACAATGAGCAGTTCTTC.

CDR3 in amino acids: CAISDVKGLYTEAFF. The CDR3 DNA sequence: TGTGCCATCAGTGATGTTAAGGGGTTGTACACTGAAGCTTTCTTT. V usage is TRBV10-3 and J usage is TRBJ1-1; a possible D gene is TRBD1 (5 bases). Germline CDR1 and CDR2: ENHRY and SYGVKD. This CDR3 is 15 amino acids long. Trimming cost V 3 bases and J 3 bases, with 14 bases left between them.

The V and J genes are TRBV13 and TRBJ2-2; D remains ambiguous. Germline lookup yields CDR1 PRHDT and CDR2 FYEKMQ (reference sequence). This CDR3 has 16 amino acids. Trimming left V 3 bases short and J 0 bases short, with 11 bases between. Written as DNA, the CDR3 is TGTGCCAGCAGCTTCGCCCGGTCCGCGAACACCGGGGAGCTGTTTTTT. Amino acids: CASSFARSANTGELFF.

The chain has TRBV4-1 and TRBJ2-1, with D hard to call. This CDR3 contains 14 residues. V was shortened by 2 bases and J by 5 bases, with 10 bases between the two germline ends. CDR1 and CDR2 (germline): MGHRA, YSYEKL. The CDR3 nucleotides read TGCGCCAGCAGCCAACTACCAATCAACAATGAGCAGTTCTTC. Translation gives CASSQLPINNEQFF.

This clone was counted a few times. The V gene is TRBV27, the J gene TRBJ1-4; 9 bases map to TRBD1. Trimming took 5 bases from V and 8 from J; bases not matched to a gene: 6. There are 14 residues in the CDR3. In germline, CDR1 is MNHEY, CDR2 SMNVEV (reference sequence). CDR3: CASSLRDRVEKLFF. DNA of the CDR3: TGTGCCAGCAGTCTCCGGGACAGGGTCGAAAAACTGTTTTTT.

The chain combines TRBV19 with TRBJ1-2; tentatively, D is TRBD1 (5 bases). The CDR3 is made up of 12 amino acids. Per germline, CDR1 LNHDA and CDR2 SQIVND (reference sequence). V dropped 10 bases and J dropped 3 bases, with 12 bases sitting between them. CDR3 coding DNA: TGTGCCACCACGACCAGGGACTATGGCTACACCTTC. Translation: CATTTRDYGYTF. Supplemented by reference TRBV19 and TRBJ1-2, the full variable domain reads DGGITQSPKYLFRKEGQNVTLSCEQNLNHDAMYWYRQDPGQGLRLIYYSQIVNDFQKGDIAEGYSVSREKKESFPLTVTSAQKNPTAFYLCATTTRDYGYTFGSGTRLTVV.

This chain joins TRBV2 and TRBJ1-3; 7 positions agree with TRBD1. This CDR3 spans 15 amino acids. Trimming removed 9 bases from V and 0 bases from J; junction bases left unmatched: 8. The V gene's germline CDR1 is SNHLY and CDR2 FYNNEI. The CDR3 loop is CASRTGTASGNTIYF. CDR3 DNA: TGTGCCAGTCGGACCGGGACAGCCTCTGGAAACACCATATATTTT.